This T cell receptor (beta chain) was sequenced for a study of CD4 T cells in relation to SARS-CoV-2 and coronaviruses. About the research overall: TCR beta CDR3s were sequenced after approximately nine-day antigen culture of PBMCs. General study results and limits: Crossreactive clones expanded significantly less to SARS-CoV-2 than monoreactive clones.

This CDR3 comprises 13 residues. The trim removed 6 bases at V and 6 bases at J, leaving 7 bases unmatched. CDR1 is ENHRY and CDR2 is SYGVKD in the germline V gene. Data came from immunoSEQ multiplex PCR; TCRdb stores just in-frame clones and leaves some out. The sample holds approximately 20,000 clones, roughly 80% seen once. On this clone itself: The antigen is undetermined.

CD4+ T cells from unexposed donors were obtained before the COVID-19 pandemic (2011-2018). CD4+ T cells were isolated from the cells after about nine days of culture. Material: CD4+ T cells from PBMCs, cultured in vitro. V is TRBV10-3 and J is TRBJ2-7, with 8 bases lining up with TRBD2. The receptor was derived from a human donor in good health. This CDR3 is CAISQGLDPEQYF. The CDR3 nucleotides read TGTGCCATCAGCCAGGGACTAGATCCCGAGCAGTACTTC.